A single sample gave rise to the 26 T cell receptor beta chains below, sequenced in a study of identical twins. In TCRdb, the 5' RACE reads were re-called with MiXCR into one record per CDR3 protein. The sample holds around 1.7 million distinct CDR3 sequences, less than 35% seen once. The sample consisted of cord blood. Receptors originate from a newborn girl in good health.

This clonotype was recorded once. A read error may explain this, as a much larger clone is one base away. V and J are TRBV12-3 or TRBV12-4 and TRBJ2-7; D is perhaps TRBD2 (6 bases). V was cut by 7 bases and J by 7 bases, with 17 bases left in between. The CDR3 loop spans 13 amino acids. CDR3 coding DNA: TGTGCCAGCACCCCGACTAGACACAATGAGCAGTACTTC. Amino acids: CASTPTRHNEQYF.

The chain uses TRBV10-2 and TRBJ2-1; 8 positions agree with TRBD1. V was pared by 3 bases and J by 8 bases, with 3 bases of the junction left unmatched. Germline CDR1 is WSHSY and CDR2 is SAAADI. This CDR3 has 13 residues. Here the CDR3 DNA reads TGCGCCAGCAGTGAATTACAGGGGGATGAGCAGTTCTTC. Translation gives CASSELQGDEQFF.

The chain is built from TRBV12-3 or TRBV12-4 and TRBJ1-4; D unclear. The CDR3 is made up of 19 amino acids. Trimming removed 3 bases at V and 7 bases at J, with 27 bases between. This CDR3 reads CASSFGRVEKRGTGEKLFF. Here the CDR3 DNA reads TGTGCCAGCAGTTTCGGGCGGGTGGAAAAGAGAGGAACCGGTGAAAAACTGTTTTTT.

The chain carries TRBV2 and TRBJ1-2; 8 bases are shared with TRBD1. CDR1 is SNHLY and CDR2 is FYNNEI in the germline V gene. The V and J ends lost 1 base and 2 bases, in that order; junction bases with no gene match: 3. The CDR3 sequence is 15 residues long. The CDR3 is CASSEGRGQNYGYTF. The CDR3 nucleotides read TGTGCCAGCAGTGAAGGCAGGGGGCAGAACTATGGCTACACCTTC.

This clonotype has a handful of counts. The V call is TRBV11-2, the J call TRBJ2-1, with TRBD1 identical over 8 bases. The length of the CDR3 is 15 residues. The junction had 6 bases not matched to a gene; V was cut back by 1 base and J by 7 bases. Germline lookup yields CDR1 SGHAT and CDR2 FQNNGV. The CDR3 sequence is CASSLGRTGWNEQFF. The CDR3 DNA reads TGTGCCAGCAGCTTAGGGAGGACAGGGTGGAATGAGCAGTTCTTC.

CDR3 residues: CAIREPGLAGGSSYNEQFF. The DNA for the CDR3 is TGTGCCATCAGGGAACCGGGACTAGCGGGAGGGAGTTCCTACAATGAGCAGTTCTTC. The rearrangement links TRBV10-3 to TRBJ2-1, with 16 bases aligning to TRBD2. CDR1 and CDR2 (germline): ENHRY, SYGVKD. Unmatched junction bases numbered 9, after V lost 6 bases and J lost 1 base. This CDR3 is built from 19 residues.

V and J are TRBV5-1 and TRBJ1-1; D is uncertain. V gave up 4 bases and J gave up 2 bases, with 9 bases separating them. Germline lookup yields CDR1 SGHRS and CDR2 YFSETQ. CDR3 length: 13 amino acids. In DNA, the CDR3 is TGCGCCAGCAGCCTCTTCGACAACACTGAAGCTTTCTTT. As protein: CASSLFDNTEAFF.

The chain links TRBV4-2 to TRBJ2-5; D possibly corresponds to TRBD1 (6 bases). The CDR3 runs 16 residues. Trimming removed 0 bases at V and 0 bases at J, with 11 bases between. CDR1 is LGHNA and CDR2 is YNFKEQ in the germline V gene. CDR3 sequence (DNA): TGTGCCAGCAGCCAAGAGGGTAGGGGGTACCAAGAGACCCAGTACTTC. Its translation is CASSQEGRGYQETQYF.

This clonotype was seen a handful of times. This rearrangement joins TRBV7-8 to TRBJ2-1; 12 bases align to TRBD2. V gave up 1 base and J gave up 0 bases; unmatched junction bases: 10. Per germline, CDR1 SGHVS and CDR2 FQNEAQ. The CDR3 sequence is 20 residues long. DNA of the CDR3: TGTGCCAGCAGCTTAGGAGCAGGGACTAGCGGGCCTAGCTCCTACAATGAGCAGTTCTTC. Its translation: CASSLGAGTSGPSSYNEQFF.

This sequence joins TRBV20-1 and TRBJ2-1; 11 nucleotides align to TRBD2. Per the germline V gene, CDR1 is DFQATT and CDR2 is SNEGSKA (reference sequence). J was trimmed by 8 bases and V by 1 base; bases with no gene match: 10. The CDR3 runs to 16 residues. Here the CDR3 reads CSARGASGRKVYEQFF. CDR3 DNA: TGCAGTGCTAGAGGGGCTAGCGGGAGGAAGGTCTATGAGCAGTTCTTC.

The chain employs TRBV4-1 and TRBJ2-7; perhaps TRBD1 as D (6 bases). The CDR3 contains 17 residues. With 3 bases removed from V and 7 bases from J, the gap between germline ends came to 25 bases. Germline CDR1 MGHRA, CDR2 YSYEKL. CDR3 amino acids: CASSHASVQGKFWEQYF. The CDR3 bases are TGCGCCAGCAGCCACGCCTCGGTGCAGGGGAAATTTTGGGAGCAGTACTTC.

This rearrangement joins TRBV14 to TRBJ2-3, with TRBD2 matching over 12 bases. The CDR3 is made up of 16 amino acids. CDR1 is SGHDN, CDR2 FVKESK, per germline. V gave up 5 bases and J gave up 1 base; unmatched junction bases: 4. CDR3 sequence reads: CASSKRTSGGTDTQYF. For the CDR3, the DNA is TGTGCCAGCAGCAAGCGGACTAGCGGGGGCACAGATACGCAGTATTTT.

This clonotype appeared a few times. The chain uses TRBV20-1 and TRBJ1-2; the D gene is possibly TRBD1 (6 bases). The CDR3 sequence is 13 residues long. Germline V CDR1 and CDR2: DFQATT, SNEGSKA (reference sequence). V was shortened by 6 bases and J by 4 bases, with 15 bases between the two germline ends. As DNA, the CDR3 is TGCAGTGCCACGACCCGGGACACCTATGGCTACACCTTC. It codes for CSATTRDTYGYTF.

The chain links TRBV29-1 to TRBJ1-4, with D maybe TRBD1 (6 bases). V lost 6 bases and J 8 bases, leaving 16 bases between the germline ends. This CDR3 region has 13 residues. Germline V gene data show CDR1 as SQVTM and CDR2 as ANQGSEA. CDR3 in amino acids: CSVPQGLGEKLFF. CDR3 in DNA: TGCAGCGTACCACAGGGATTAGGGGAAAAACTGTTTTTT.

This clonotype occurred a few times. The V and J genes are TRBV9 and TRBJ1-1; D remains unclear. Looked up from germline, CDR1 is SGDLS and CDR2 is YYNGEE. The length of the CDR3 is 14 residues. V was cut by 0 bases and J by 6 bases, with 12 bases left in between. CDR3 protein: CASSVETSRAEAFF. In DNA, the CDR3 is TGTGCCAGCAGCGTAGAGACTTCCCGGGCTGAAGCTTTCTTT.

The rearrangement links TRBV3-1 to TRBJ2-3; tentatively, D is TRBD1 (6 bases). The germline V and J ends were trimmed by 0 bases and 2 bases, with 27 bases remaining between them. Germline V gene data show CDR1 as LGHDT and CDR2 as YNNKEL (reference sequence). This CDR3 has 21 residues. The CDR3 region has the DNA TGTGCCAGCAGCCAAGACCCGGCACGGTTCCGAGGCAGGGGAATCACAGATACGCAGTATTTT. Its protein is CASSQDPARFRGRGITDTQYF.

The table lists this clonotype with many counts. V is TRBV5-1 and J is TRBJ2-7; the D gene is possibly TRBD1 (5 bases). Trimming left V 1 base short and J 4 bases short, with 15 bases between. CDR1 SGHRS and CDR2 YFSETQ come from the germline V gene. This CDR3 has 15 amino acids. This CDR3 is CASSLSSGKGYEQYF. Here the CDR3 DNA reads TGCGCCAGCAGCTTGTCTTCAGGGAAGGGTTACGAGCAGTACTTC.

This clonotype was recorded a few times. The chain joins TRBV2 to TRBJ2-3; 7 bases fit TRBD1. The CDR3 loop spans 15 amino acids. V shed 3 bases and J 5 bases; nucleotides not matched to a gene: 8. Germline CDR1 and CDR2: SNHLY and FYNNEI. In nucleotides, the CDR3 is TGTGCCAGCAGTGACCCAGGGGGTGGAATAGATACGCAGTATTTT. It codes for CASSDPGGGIDTQYF.

Of note for this clonotype: This clone may be a read error of a much larger clone one base away. The genes are TRBV29-1 and TRBJ2-3, with D tentatively TRBD1 (8 bases). Per germline, CDR1 SQVTM and CDR2 ANQGSEA. Trimming removed 4 bases from V and 6 bases from J, with 20 bases in between. This CDR3 spans 15 amino acids. This CDR3 reads CSVAGTGGGGDTQYF. In nucleotides, the CDR3 is TGCAGCGTTGCCGGGACAGGAGGGGGAGGGGATACGCAGTATTTT.

This clonotype was observed a few times. The V gene is TRBV9, the J gene TRBJ2-4; the D call may be TRBD1 or TRBD2 (5 bases each). The V and J ends lost 0 bases and 13 bases respectively, with 17 bases between them. The CDR3 consists of 14 residues. Germline V CDR1 and CDR2: SGDLS, YYNGEE. The CDR3 region has the DNA TGTGCCAGCAGCGTAGCTTCGGTCACCAGGGAGCAGTACTTC. Translation gives CASSVASVTREQYF.

In this sample, this clonotype turned up many times. V gene TRBV28 combines with J gene TRBJ2-7; 8 nucleotides align to TRBD1. This CDR3 has 14 residues. V shed 6 bases, J shed 4 bases, and the junction held 8 bases outside the gene matches. The germline V gene encodes CDR1 MDHEN and CDR2 SYDVKM. This CDR3 reads CASSLGTGHYEQYF. CDR3 coding DNA: TGTGCCAGCAGCCTCGGGACAGGCCATTACGAGCAGTACTTC.

The V and J genes are TRBV7-9 and TRBJ1-1; no clear D gene. CDR1 SEHNR and CDR2 FQNEAQ come from the germline V gene (reference sequence). V dropped 2 bases and J dropped 4 bases, with 11 bases sitting between them. The CDR3 runs 14 residues. The DNA of the CDR3 is TGTGCCAGCAGCTTACGGGGTTGGAGCACTGAAGCTTTCTTT. This translates into CASSLRGWSTEAFF.

This clonotype was seen a handful of times. The V and J genes are TRBV20-1 and TRBJ2-7, with TRBD2 matching over 10 bases. Germline CDR1 and CDR2: DFQATT and SNEGSKA (reference sequence). The J segment lost 3 bases and the V segment lost 5 bases, leaving 4 bases of the junction unmatched. The CDR3 is made up of 13 amino acids. The DNA of the CDR3 is TGCAGTGCTTGGAGCGGGGGGGTCTACGAGCAGTACTTC. It translates to CSAWSGGVYEQYF.

About this clonotype itself: Germline and junction disagree at one end, which may indicate a read error. J is TRBJ2-1 and V is TRBV3-1, with D tentatively TRBD2 (5 bases). The CDR3 has 14 amino acids. Germline CDR1 reads LGHDT; CDR2 reads YNNKEL (reference sequence). The CDR3 sequence is CASGPGNPYDEQFF. CDR3 nucleotide sequence: TGTGCCAGCGGGCCGGGGAACCCCTACGATGAGCAGTTCTTC.

This clonotype appeared a few times. J is TRBJ2-5 and V is TRBV2, with 9 nucleotides matching TRBD2. The ends lost 5 bases at V and 3 bases at J; junction bases unmatched: 4. This CDR3 has 14 residues. Germline V gene lookup returns CDR1 SNHLY and CDR2 FYNNEI. This chain's CDR3 is CASSWTSVEETQYF. CDR3 sequence (DNA): TGTGCCAGCAGTTGGACTAGCGTGGAAGAGACCCAGTACTTC.

This clonotype was detected only a few times. The J gene is TRBJ1-2, the V gene TRBV28; D is perhaps TRBD1 (5 bases). Germline-derived CDR1 and CDR2 are MDHEN and SYDVKM. CDR3 size: 18 residues. With 2 bases removed from V and 3 bases from J, the gap between germline ends came to 22 bases. CDR3 sequence reads: CASSLPPGRNPMYYGYTF. The DNA for the CDR3 is TGTGCCAGCAGTTTACCTCCGGGACGGAATCCCATGTACTATGGCTACACCTTC.